Presented here are 9 T cell receptor beta chains from one specimen sequenced in a study of OX40 agonist ivuxolimab in advanced cancers. Repertoires were generated with immunoSEQ multiplex PCR, while TCRdb's copy carries only in-frame clones and drops some. The sample holds approximately 35,000 clones, roughly nine tenths seen once. The sample here was CD4+ or CD8+ T cells sorted from blood, taken in a trial of the OX40 agonist ivuxolimab. Source of these receptors: an adult with an advanced solid tumor such as melanoma, head and neck, liver or kidney cancer.

As to this clone: One end of the junction fails to match germline, which may point to a read error. The chain joins TRBV29-1 to TRBJ2-5; 8 bases are shared with TRBD1. Germline V lookup: CDR1 SQVTM, CDR2 ANQGSEA. There are 16 residues in the CDR3. CDR3 nucleotide sequence: TGCAGCATTGAAGTGAGCTGGACAGGGTTGGAAGAGACCCAGTACTTC. It encodes CSIEVSWTGLEETQYF.

V gene TRBV27 combines with J gene TRBJ2-3; 12 positions agree with TRBD2. The germline CDR1 and CDR2 sequences are MNHEY and SMNVEV (reference sequence). The junction had 9 bases not matched to a gene; V was cut back by 5 bases and J by 6 bases. The CDR3 is 16 residues long. CDR3 loop: CASSNPLAGGLDTQYF. In DNA form, the CDR3 reads TGTGCCAGCAGTAATCCCCTAGCGGGAGGGCTCGATACGCAGTATTTT.

This chain joins TRBV9 and TRBJ2-3; weak D call: TRBD1 (6 bases). Germline loops: CDR1 SGDLS, CDR2 YYNGEE. The CDR3 loop spans 17 amino acids. The V end was cut by 4 bases, the J end by 2 bases, with 20 bases between. The DNA for the CDR3 is TGTGCCAGCAGCATCCATGGGGGCGGTATGGCCACAGATACGCAGTATTTT. Amino acids: CASSIHGGGMATDTQYF. Full variable domain (rest looked up from reference TRBV9 and TRBJ2-3): DSGVTQTPKHLITATGQRVTLRCSPRSGDLSVYWYQQSLDQGLQFLIQYYNGEERAKGNILERFSAQQFPDLHSELNLSSLELGDSALYFCASSIHGGGMATDTQYFGPGTRLTVL.

The chain links TRBV11-2 to TRBJ2-3; 7 bases fit TRBD1. V lost 5 bases to trimming and J lost 2 bases; unmatched junction nucleotides: 4. The CDR3 loop spans 14 amino acids. Looked up from germline, CDR1 is SGHAT and CDR2 is FQNNGV. The CDR3 DNA reads TGTGCCAGCAGCCAGGGACAGTACACAGATACGCAGTATTTT. Translation: CASSQGQYTDTQYF.

J is TRBJ2-1 and V is TRBV27; 8 positions match TRBD2. This CDR3 spans 15 amino acids. With V trimmed by 2 bases and J by 5 bases, 5 bases remained unmatched. Germline V gene data show CDR1 as MNHEY and CDR2 as SMNVEV (reference sequence). This CDR3 reads CASSLAAGGHNEQFF. The CDR3 nucleotides are TGTGCCAGCAGTTTAGCGGCGGGAGGCCACAATGAGCAGTTCTTC.

CDR3 sequence reads: CASSLAVGTNTYNEQFF. The CDR3 DNA sequence: TGTGCCAGCAGCTTAGCGGTTGGGACTAACACTTACAATGAGCAGTTCTTC. The rearrangement uses TRBV7-6 and TRBJ2-1; 7 nucleotides line up with TRBD2. The germline gives CDR1 SGHVS, CDR2 FNYEAQ. The CDR3 extends over 17 amino acids. V shed 0 bases, J shed 4 bases, and the junction held 9 bases outside the gene matches. Together with reference TRBV7-6 and TRBJ2-1, the CDR3 gives the full variable domain: GAGVSQSPRYKVTKRGQDVALRCDPISGHVSLYWYRQALGQGPEFLTYFNYEAQQDKSGLPNDRFSAERPEGSISTLTIQRTEQRDSAMYRCASSLAVGTNTYNEQFFGPGTRLTVL.

The chain has TRBV19 and TRBJ2-7, with D possibly TRBD1 on 6 matching bases. The V end lost 8 bases, the J end lost 5 bases, and 16 bases lay between the germline ends. This CDR3 spans 13 amino acids. Per germline, CDR1 LNHDA and CDR2 SQIVND (reference sequence). Written as DNA, the CDR3 is TGTGCCAGTTCACAGGGAACTCGCAACGAGCAGTACTTC. It translates to CASSQGTRNEQYF. The variable domain in full, with the rest retrieved from reference TRBV19 and TRBJ2-7, is DGGITQSPKYLFRKEGQNVTLSCEQNLNHDAMYWYRQDPGQGLRLIYYSQIVNDFQKGDIAEGYSVSREKKESFPLTVTSAQKNPTAFYLCASSQGTRNEQYFGPGTRLTVT.

This clone occurred a few times. This chain joins TRBV28 and TRBJ1-1; 9 nucleotides match TRBD1. Germline trimming cut 6 bases from V and 1 base from J; bases unmatched to any gene: 12. CDR1 MDHEN and CDR2 SYDVKM come from the germline V gene. CDR3 size: 17 residues. The CDR3 region is CASRGTGWDLQNTEAFF. The CDR3 nucleotides are TGTGCCAGCAGGGGGACAGGGTGGGACCTCCAGAACACTGAAGCTTTCTTT.

The V call is TRBV9, the J call TRBJ2-3, with D maybe TRBD2 (6 bases). The length of the CDR3 is 17 residues. Germline values: CDR1 SGDLS, CDR2 YYNGEE. Between the trimmed V and J ends, which lost 3 bases and 6 bases, there was a span of 23 bases. For the CDR3, the DNA is TGTGCCAGCAGCGAGGACTTAACGGGAGAGAAATGGGATACGCAGTATTTT. This gives the protein CASSEDLTGEKWDTQYF.